Shown below are 27 T cell receptor beta chains from a single sample sequenced in a study of early T cells in non-severe SARS-CoV-2 infection. TCRdb analysed the 5' RACE reads with MiXCR anew, one entry per CDR3 protein. In the table there are around 56,000 distinct CDR3 sequences, roughly 7.6% of which are singletons. The sequencing used whole blood, collected at baseline. The receptors originated from an adult who was a healthcare worker with PCR-confirmed SARS-CoV-2 infection or an uninfected control (not recorded which).

V gene TRBV29-1 combines with J gene TRBJ1-4; D call uncertain. The CDR3 contains 12 residues. The germline V gene has CDR1 SQVTM and CDR2 ANQGSEA. V was trimmed by 4 bases and J by 7 bases, leaving 10 bases between them. In DNA form, the CDR3 reads TGCAGCGTTGGTGACCGCTCTGAAAAACTGTTTTTT. This encodes CSVGDRSEKLFF.

The chain employs TRBV7-2 and TRBJ2-7; the D gene could be TRBD1 or TRBD2 (5 bases each). With 2 bases removed from V and 2 bases from J, the gap between germline ends came to 16 bases. The length of the CDR3 is 16 residues. CDR1 is SGHTA, CDR2 FQGNSA, per germline. The CDR3 spells CASSLSLGEGPYEQYF. The CDR3 region has the DNA TGTGCCAGCAGCTTAAGTTTGGGGGAAGGGCCCTACGAGCAGTACTTC.

This clonotype showed up many times. This sequence joins TRBV6-4 and TRBJ2-6; D unclear. The germline CDR1 and CDR2 sequences are MRHNA and SNTAGT. V was cut by 3 bases and J by 2 bases, with 5 bases left in between. There are 14 residues in the CDR3. CDR3 DNA: TGTGCCAGCAGTGAGGGAACTGGGGCCAACGTCCTGACTTTC. It encodes CASSEGTGANVLTF.

This clonotype was seen a few times. V and J are TRBV11-3 and TRBJ2-1; a weak D match, TRBD2 (5 bases). Germline CDR1 SGHNT, CDR2 YENEEA. Between the trimmed V and J ends, which lost 3 bases and 6 bases, there was a span of 15 bases. The CDR3 runs to 15 residues. Here the CDR3 reads CASSFGFKRGNEQFF. CDR3 coding DNA: TGTGCCAGCAGCTTCGGATTCAAACGGGGCAATGAGCAGTTCTTC.

This clonotype was counted at least ten times. This chain uses TRBV5-6 with TRBJ2-3; D gene unclear. V was pared by 4 bases and J by 3 bases, with 9 bases between. The CDR3 is 13 residues long. CDR1 and CDR2 from the germline V gene are SGHDT and YYEEEE. The CDR3 spells CASSRNPTDTQYF. The CDR3 DNA reads as TGTGCCAGCAGCAGAAACCCAACAGATACGCAGTATTTT.

The chain has TRBV10-3 and TRBJ1-3; D is uncertain. Germline V lookup: CDR1 ENHRY, CDR2 SYGVKD. V lost 11 bases and J 6 bases, leaving 20 bases between the germline ends. This CDR3 region has 14 residues. CDR3 bases: TGTGCCTCCATCAGCCCCGGAGGTGAAAACACCATATATTTT. Amino acids: CASISPGGENTIYF.

This clonotype was detected only a few times. V gene TRBV6-1 combines with J gene TRBJ2-7; D may be TRBD1 (5 bases). The germline V gene encodes CDR1 MNHNS and CDR2 SASEGT. This CDR3 is 13 amino acids long. The V end was cut by 5 bases, the J end by 2 bases, with 10 bases between. CDR3 sequence reads: CASSYARAYEQYF. In DNA, the CDR3 is TGTGCCAGCAGTTATGCCAGGGCCTACGAGCAGTACTTC.

This chain uses TRBV2 with TRBJ2-1; D may be TRBD1 (7 bases). The CDR3 contains 14 residues. Between the trimmed V and J ends, which lost 7 bases and 5 bases, there was a span of 15 bases. Germline-derived CDR1 and CDR2 are SNHLY and FYNNEI. The CDR3 loop is CASKLAGGNNEQFF. In DNA, the CDR3 is TGTGCCAGCAAACTCGCAGGGGGGAACAATGAGCAGTTCTTC.

This clonotype was observed a few times. The V call is TRBV30, the J call TRBJ2-7; D gene ambiguous. The V and J ends lost 2 bases and 4 bases respectively, with 6 bases between them. CDR1 is GTSNPN and CDR2 is SVGIG in the germline V gene (reference sequence). CDR3 length equals 11 residues. The CDR3 sequence is CAWSRAYEQYF. CDR3 coding DNA: TGTGCCTGGAGTAGGGCGTACGAGCAGTACTTC.

This clonotype was counted at least ten times. The chain couples TRBV28 to TRBJ2-7; 9 positions agree with TRBD2. Looked up from germline, CDR1 is MDHEN and CDR2 is SYDVKM. This CDR3 has 14 amino acids. V shed 8 bases and J 4 bases; nucleotides not matched to a gene: 9. CDR3 nucleotides: TGTGCCAGCGGGGCGGCTAGCGGGATTTACGAGCAGTACTTC. It translates to CASGAASGIYEQYF.

This clonotype was seen a handful of times. The chain couples TRBV7-2 to TRBJ2-1; D unclear. The CDR3 totals 13 residues. The germline gives CDR1 SGHTA, CDR2 FQGNSA. V lost 5 bases, J lost 8 bases, and 13 bases lay in between. The CDR3 loop is CASSPLLAHEQFF. DNA of the CDR3: TGTGCCAGCAGCCCCCTACTGGCCCATGAGCAGTTCTTC.

The rearrangement joins TRBV7-9 to TRBJ2-1; possibly TRBD2 for D (5 bases). The CDR3 extends over 13 amino acids. Trimming took 3 bases from V and 9 from J, leaving 12 bases between them. The germline CDR1 and CDR2 sequences are SEHNR and FQNEAQ (reference sequence). This chain's CDR3 is CASSFSAAGEQFF. CDR3 DNA sequence: TGTGCCAGCAGCTTTTCGGCCGCGGGTGAGCAGTTCTTC.

The sample holds many counts of this clonotype. The chain is built from TRBV21-1 and TRBJ2-4. TRBV21-1 is a recognized pseudogene. This CDR3 region has 14 residues. CDR3 DNA: TGTGCCAGCAGCAAAGTGGGAGCCAAAAACATTCAGTACTTC. Its translation is CASSKVGAKNIQYF.

This clonotype has more than one count but fewer than ten. V and J are TRBV7-2 and TRBJ1-1; D is ambiguous. V was pared by 5 bases and J by 7 bases, with 14 bases between. The CDR3 runs to 13 residues. Germline-derived CDR1 and CDR2 are SGHTA and FQGNSA. CDR3 residues: CASSPRGGGEAFF. The CDR3 DNA reads as TGTGCCAGCAGCCCCAGAGGAGGAGGTGAAGCTTTCTTT.

This clonotype showed up just a few times. The chain uses TRBV29-1 and TRBJ1-4; D remains ambiguous. The CDR3 has 13 amino acids. The germline gives CDR1 SQVTM, CDR2 ANQGSEA. The ends were cut back, 4 bases at V and 0 bases at J, with 6 bases in the middle. The CDR3: CSVGETTNEKLFF. The CDR3 nucleotides read TGCAGCGTTGGGGAAACAACTAATGAAAAACTGTTTTTT.

This clonotype was picked up many times. The chain carries TRBV28 and TRBJ2-6, with D tentatively TRBD1 (5 bases). The germline V gene has CDR1 MDHEN and CDR2 SYDVKM. The CDR3 is 15 amino acids. V was shortened by 3 bases and J by 3 bases, with 9 bases between the two germline ends. CDR3 coding DNA: TGTGCCAGCAGTTTGGAAGGGGTTGGGGCCAACGTCCTGACTTTC. Amino acid sequence: CASSLEGVGANVLTF. Full variable domain (outside the CDR3, taken from reference TRBV28 and TRBJ2-6): DVKVTQSSRYLVKRTGEKVFLECVQDMDHENMFWYRQDPGLGLRLIYFSYDVKMKEKGDIPEGYSVSREKKERFSLILESASTNQTSMYLCASSLEGVGANVLTFGAGSRLTVL.

The sample holds a few counts of this clonotype. The chain joins TRBV4-3 to TRBJ2-1; 8 bases are shared with TRBD1. The CDR3 runs to 14 residues. Germline V CDR1 and CDR2: LGHNA, YSLEER. J lost 4 bases, V lost 4 bases, and 3 bases had no gene match. This CDR3 is CASSPRGPYNEQFF. The CDR3 DNA sequence: TGCGCCAGCAGCCCCAGGGGGCCGTACAATGAGCAGTTCTTC.

This clonotype has a count of ten or more. This chain links TRBV18 with TRBJ2-1; 10 positions match TRBD1. V shed 8 bases and J 3 bases; nucleotides not matched to a gene: 1. CDR1 is KGHSH and CDR2 is LQKENI in the germline V gene. The CDR3 spans 13 residues. Here the CDR3 reads CASRTGGYNEQFF. The DNA of the CDR3 is TGTGCCAGCCGGACAGGGGGCTACAATGAGCAGTTCTTC.

Many counts were recorded for this clonotype. The chain carries TRBV7-8 and TRBJ2-3; perhaps D is TRBD1 or TRBD2 (5 bases each). Trimming removed 8 bases from V and 1 base from J, with 16 bases in between. Germline V gene data show CDR1 as SGHVS and CDR2 as FQNEAQ. CDR3 length: 15 amino acids. The CDR3 nucleotides are TGTGCCAGCTCAACTCTGGGGGTCGGCACAGATACGCAGTATTTT. Translation: CASSTLGVGTDTQYF. The variable domain in full, with the rest retrieved from reference TRBV7-8 and TRBJ2-3, is GAGVSQSPRYKVAKRGQDVALRCDPISGHVSLFWYQQALGQGPEFLTYFQNEAQLDKSGLPSDRFFAERPEGSVSTLKIQRTQQEDSAVYLCASSTLGVGTDTQYFGPGTRLTVL.

The chain has TRBV4-3 and TRBJ2-6; no reliable D call. The V end was cut by 0 bases, the J end by 4 bases, with 10 bases between. Germline CDR1 and CDR2: LGHNA and YSLEER. The CDR3 contains 16 residues. The CDR3 nucleotides are TGCGCCAGCAGCCAAGAGGCGTCTTCAGGGGCCAACGTCCTGACTTTC. Encoded protein: CASSQEASSGANVLTF.

This clonotype appeared many times. The chain links TRBV6-6 to TRBJ2-7; TRBD2 agrees at 9 bases. CDR3 size: 16 residues. J was trimmed by 1 base and V by 1 base; bases with no gene match: 5. Germline assignment: CDR1 MNHNY and CDR2 SVGAGI (reference sequence). CDR3 DNA sequence: TGTGCCAGCAGTTACTATGTAGCGGGAGAGTCCTACGAGCAGTACTTC. It translates to CASSYYVAGESYEQYF.

In its sample, this clonotype was seen many times. The chain has TRBV3-1 and TRBJ1-3; TRBD1 matches at 7 bases. Germline V gene sequence: CDR1 LGHDT, CDR2 YNNKEL (reference sequence). V lost 4 bases, J lost 1 base, and 4 bases stayed unmatched. The CDR3 contains 15 residues. CDR3 amino acids: CASSPDRTSGNTIYF. DNA for the CDR3: TGTGCCAGCAGCCCGGACAGGACTTCTGGAAACACCATATATTTT.

This clonotype showed up just a few times. The chain recombines TRBV3-1 with TRBJ2-1, with D uncertain. Between the trimmed V and J ends, which lost 5 bases and 9 bases, there was a span of 14 bases. CDR3 length equals 13 residues. From germline, CDR1 is LGHDT and CDR2 YNNKEL (reference sequence). The CDR3 region has the DNA TGTGCCAGCAGCACCGGGCGGATGGGTGAGCAGTTCTTC. This codes for CASSTGRMGEQFF.

This clonotype was seen a handful of times. The CDR3 DNA sequence: TGTGCCAGCAGTTACCGAGTACGGCGGGAGGACTCCGATGAGCAGTTCTTC. Its translation is CASSYRVRREDSDEQFF. V is TRBV6-2 or TRBV6-3 and J is TRBJ2-1; 8 bases are a match to TRBD2. The germline V gene has CDR1 MNHEY and CDR2 SVGEGT. J gave up 8 bases and V 2 bases, and 14 bases lay outside the gene matches. This CDR3 has 17 residues.

This clonotype was picked up a small number of times. This chain links TRBV5-4 with TRBJ2-1; TRBD1 matches at 7 bases. CDR1 is SGHNT and CDR2 is YYREEE in the germline V gene (reference sequence). The V segment lost 1 base and the J segment 5 bases; nucleotides outside the gene matches: 6. The CDR3 is 15 residues long. CDR3: CASSLYGRGHNEQFF. The CDR3 DNA is TGTGCCAGCAGCTTGTACGGAAGGGGGCACAATGAGCAGTTCTTC.

This clonotype was recorded a few times. DNA for the CDR3: TGTGCCAGCAGCTTAGACCCGTTCGAGCAGTACTTC. Its protein is CASSLDPFEQYF. The chain has TRBV7-2 and TRBJ2-7, with D hard to call. Germline CDR1 SGHTA, CDR2 FQGNSA. V lost 1 base and J 6 bases, leaving 7 bases between the germline ends. This CDR3 is 12 amino acids long. The whole variable domain, remainder taken from reference TRBV7-2 and TRBJ2-7, is GAGVSQSPSNKVTEKGKDVELRCDPISGHTALYWYRQSLGQGLEFLIYFQGNSAPDKSGLPSDRFSAERTGGSVSTLTIQRTQQEDSAVYLCASSLDPFEQYFGPGTRLTVT.

This clonotype showed up just a few times. J is TRBJ2-7 and V is TRBV7-9, with 10 bases identical to TRBD2. The CDR3 totals 15 residues. Unmatched junction bases numbered 12, after V lost 9 bases and J lost 4 bases. Germline CDR1 reads SEHNR; CDR2 reads FQNEAQ (reference sequence). The CDR3 sequence: CASEPPGLASYEQYF. CDR3 sequence (DNA): TGTGCCAGTGAGCCCCCGGGACTAGCGAGTTACGAGCAGTACTTC. The complete variable domain, with remaining parts taken from reference TRBV7-9 and TRBJ2-7, reads DTGVSQNPRHKITKRGQNVTFRCDPISEHNRLYWYRQTLGQGPEFLTYFQNEAQLEKSRLLSDRFSAERPKGSFSTLEIQRTEQGDSAMYLCASEPPGLASYEQYFGPGTRLTVT.